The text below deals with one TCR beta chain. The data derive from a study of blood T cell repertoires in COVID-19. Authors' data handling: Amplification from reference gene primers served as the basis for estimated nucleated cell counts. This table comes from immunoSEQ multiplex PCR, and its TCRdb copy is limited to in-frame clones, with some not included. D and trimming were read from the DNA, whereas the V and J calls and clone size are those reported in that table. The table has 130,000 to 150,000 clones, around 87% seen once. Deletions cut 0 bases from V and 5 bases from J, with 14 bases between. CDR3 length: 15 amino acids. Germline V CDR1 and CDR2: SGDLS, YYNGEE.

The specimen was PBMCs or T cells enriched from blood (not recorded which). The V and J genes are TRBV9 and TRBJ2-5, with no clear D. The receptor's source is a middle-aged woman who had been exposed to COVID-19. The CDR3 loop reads CASSVGGQRGETQYF. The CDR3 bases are TGTGCCAGCAGCGTAGGAGGCCAGCGCGGCGAGACCCAGTACTTC.